The entry below describes one T cell receptor beta chain. Its antigen remains unknown. This sample is part of a study of T cells in Graves' hyperthyroidism and ophthalmopathy. Study-level results: For ophthalmopathy, model prediction preceded onset by a median roughly 5.9 months. Blood held most thyroid clonotypes expanded above 0.001 frequency.

From RNA transcripts, TCR beta CDR3 regions were amplified. RT-PCR in the first round (using the HTBI primer set) targeted the TCR CDR3. TCRdb analysed the multiplex PCR reads with MiXCR anew, one entry per CDR3 protein. The sample records over 300,000 distinct CDR3 sequences, about 15% being singletons. Germline values: CDR1 SGHTA, CDR2 FQGNSA. CDR3 size: 14 residues. The V end lost 3 bases, the J end lost 6 bases, and 15 bases lay between the germline ends. The origin of this receptor is a woman aged 60-70 years with Graves' hyperthyroidism. The V call is TRBV7-2, the J call TRBJ2-7, with D maybe TRBD2 (6 bases). Sequencing used blood. CDR3 nucleotide sequence: TGTGCCAGCAGCTTCGCGGTATCTAGCGTCGAGCAGTACTTC. Amino acids: CASSFAVSSVEQYF.